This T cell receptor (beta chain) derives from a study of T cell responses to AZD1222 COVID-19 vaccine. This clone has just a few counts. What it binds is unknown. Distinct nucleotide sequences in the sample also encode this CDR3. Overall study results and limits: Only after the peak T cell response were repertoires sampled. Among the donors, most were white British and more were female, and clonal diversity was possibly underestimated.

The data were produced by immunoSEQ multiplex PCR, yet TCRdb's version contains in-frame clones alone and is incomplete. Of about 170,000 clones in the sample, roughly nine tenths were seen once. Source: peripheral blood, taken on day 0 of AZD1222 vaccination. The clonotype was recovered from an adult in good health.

CDR3 in DNA: TGTGCCAGCAGCCCGACAGGGTTGCAAGAGACCCAGTACTTC. Protein sequence: CASSPTGLQETQYF. This chain joins TRBV7-3 and TRBJ2-5; 7 nucleotides line up with TRBD1. The CDR3 sequence is 14 residues long. CDR1 SGHTA and CDR2 FQGTGA come from the germline V gene. V dropped 5 bases and J dropped 2; count of bases not matched to a gene: 5.